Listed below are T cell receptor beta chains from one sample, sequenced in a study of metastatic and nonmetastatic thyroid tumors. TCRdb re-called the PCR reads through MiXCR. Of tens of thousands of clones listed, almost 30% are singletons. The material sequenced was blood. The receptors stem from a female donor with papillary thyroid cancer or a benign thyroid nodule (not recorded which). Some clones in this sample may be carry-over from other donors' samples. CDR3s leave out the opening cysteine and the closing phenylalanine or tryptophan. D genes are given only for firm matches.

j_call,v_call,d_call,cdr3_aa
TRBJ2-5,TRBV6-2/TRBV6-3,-,ASSYYVGETQY
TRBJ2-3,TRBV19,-,ASSLGQSTDTQY
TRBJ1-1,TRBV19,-,ASKWGALTEAF
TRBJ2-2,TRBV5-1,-,ASSLGDRDTGELF
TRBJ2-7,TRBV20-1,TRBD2,SAVVPGLAGEQY
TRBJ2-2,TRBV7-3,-,ASSTPQGNTGELF
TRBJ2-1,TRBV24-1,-,ATSEPRGEQF
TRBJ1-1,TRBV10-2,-,ASSESITGSTEAF
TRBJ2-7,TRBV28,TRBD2,ASSLLLAGLAGGQSYEQY
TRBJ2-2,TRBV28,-,ASRRGFNTGELF
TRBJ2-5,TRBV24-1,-,ATSDPARETQY
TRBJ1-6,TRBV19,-,AGSLRDLVSPLH
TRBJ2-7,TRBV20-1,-,SARDVRQGLTYEQY
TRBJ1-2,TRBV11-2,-,ASSLALDRYGYT
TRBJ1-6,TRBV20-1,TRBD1,SAQMTGRSPLH
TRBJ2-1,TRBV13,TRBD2,ASSSTSFSGDDYNEQF
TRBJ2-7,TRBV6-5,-,ASSYLAGLDYEQY
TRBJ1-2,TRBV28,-,ASSTNGALGVQYGYT
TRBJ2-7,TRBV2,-,ASRTRRGYEQY
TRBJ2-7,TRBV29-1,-,CLSLTGLANEQY
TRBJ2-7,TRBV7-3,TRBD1,ASSLTGLGSYEQY
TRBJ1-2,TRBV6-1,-,ASSDMNVYGYT
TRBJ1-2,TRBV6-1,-,ASSEAPGENYGYT
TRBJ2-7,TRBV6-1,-,ASSEKSQTIRQY
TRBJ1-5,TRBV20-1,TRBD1,SARALQGTIINQPQH
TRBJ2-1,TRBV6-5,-,ASSYSSEGGNEQF